Sequencing of this T cell receptor beta chain was carried out in a study of T-cell memory formation after mild COVID-19. Looking at the study overall: The study found TCR clusters largely donor specific.

Germline assignment: CDR1 MNHNY and CDR2 SVGAGI (reference sequence). The CDR3 spans 13 residues. Trimming left V 6 bases short and J 7 bases short, with 13 bases between. TCRdb re-called the 5' RACE reads with MiXCR, one entry per CDR3 protein. The sample lists 250,000 to 350,000 distinct CDR3 sequences; roughly 15% were seen once. This clonotype was found a few times. The target antigen is unknown. Study-wide results and caveats: Contracting CD4+ clones were located mainly in CM and EM, and CD8+ clones in EMRA. A second wave of clones peaked on day 37, and their SARS-CoV-2 specificity went unconfirmed.

The sample comprised PBMCs or a T cell subset sorted from them (not recorded which). The origin of this receptor is a man between 18 and 29 years old who had mild COVID-19 (a few samples of this study predate the infection). Cell type and time point are not known. V usage is TRBV6-6 and J usage is TRBJ2-1; no firm D call. CDR3 residues: CASSPKVANEQFF. The CDR3 bases are TGTGCCAGCAGCCCAAAGGTCGCAAATGAGCAGTTCTTC.